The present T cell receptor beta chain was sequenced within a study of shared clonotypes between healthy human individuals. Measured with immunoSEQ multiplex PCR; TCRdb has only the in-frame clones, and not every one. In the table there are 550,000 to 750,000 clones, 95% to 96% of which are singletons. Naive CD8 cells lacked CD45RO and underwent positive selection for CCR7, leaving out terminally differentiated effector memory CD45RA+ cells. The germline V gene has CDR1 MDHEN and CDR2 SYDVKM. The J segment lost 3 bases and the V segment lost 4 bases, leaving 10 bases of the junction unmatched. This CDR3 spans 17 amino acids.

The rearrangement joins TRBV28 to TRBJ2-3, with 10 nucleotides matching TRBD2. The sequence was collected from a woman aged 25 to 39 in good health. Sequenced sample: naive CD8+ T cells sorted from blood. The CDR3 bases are TGTGCCAGCAGTTCCCCGGGACTAGCGTTTGATACAGATACGCAGTATTTT. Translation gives CASSSPGLAFDTDTQYF.